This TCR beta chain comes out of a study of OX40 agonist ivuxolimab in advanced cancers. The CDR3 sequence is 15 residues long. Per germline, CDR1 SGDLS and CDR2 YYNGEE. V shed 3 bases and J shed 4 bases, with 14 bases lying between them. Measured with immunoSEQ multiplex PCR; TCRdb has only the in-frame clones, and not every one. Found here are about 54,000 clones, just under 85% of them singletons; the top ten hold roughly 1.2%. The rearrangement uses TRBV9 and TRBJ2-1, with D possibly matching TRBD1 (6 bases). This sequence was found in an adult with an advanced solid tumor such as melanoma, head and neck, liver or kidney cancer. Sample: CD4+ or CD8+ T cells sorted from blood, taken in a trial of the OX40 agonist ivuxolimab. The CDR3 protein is CASSARDMVYNEQFF. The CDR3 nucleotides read TGTGCCAGCAGCGCCCGGGACATGGTATACAATGAGCAGTTCTTC.